This TCR beta chain appears in the sequencing data of a study of blood T cell repertoires in COVID-19. Study-wide context: Acute and convalescent COVID-19 specimens originated in the United States, Italy and Spain. T cells, B-cell-depleted T cells, or PBMCs supplied cDNA or gDNA.

Source study methods: The authors estimated nucleated cell counts from reference gene primer amplification. Data came from immunoSEQ multiplex PCR; TCRdb stores just in-frame clones and leaves some out. V and J calls and clone size are given by that table; D and trimming were obtained from the DNA. The table includes a few hundred thousand clones, about four fifths detected once. Trimming pared 4 bases from V and 2 bases from J, leaving 14 bases between. Germline V gene lookup returns CDR1 SGHVS and CDR2 FQNEAQ. This CDR3 has 15 amino acids. This sequence was found in an elderly woman with acute or convalescent COVID-19. The chain has TRBV7-8 and TRBJ1-2; perhaps TRBD1 as D (6 bases). The sequenced material came from peripheral blood. This CDR3 is CASSSAGQMNYGYTF. The CDR3 nucleotides read TGTGCCAGCAGCTCCGCCGGACAGATGAACTATGGCTACACCTTC.